This T cell receptor (beta chain) is drawn from a study of T cell changes during pregnancy in multiple sclerosis. This clone has only a few counts. TCRdb keeps only in-frame clones here, not all; method: immunoSEQ multiplex PCR. The sample lists tens of thousands of clones; 75% to 90% were seen once. CDR3 length: 15 amino acids. Germline CDR1 and CDR2: SGHAT and FQDESV (reference sequence). The trim removed 5 bases at V and 1 base at J, leaving 7 bases unmatched. The receptor comes from a female donor in good health, enrolled as a control in a pregnancy study. The starting material was peripheral blood, obtained in the first trimester of pregnancy. The V and J genes are TRBV11-1 and TRBJ1-1; TRBD1 matches at 7 bases. The CDR3 sequence is CASSLWDSRNTEAFF. The DNA for the CDR3 is TGTGCCAGCAGCCTGTGGGACAGTAGGAACACTGAAGCTTTCTTT.